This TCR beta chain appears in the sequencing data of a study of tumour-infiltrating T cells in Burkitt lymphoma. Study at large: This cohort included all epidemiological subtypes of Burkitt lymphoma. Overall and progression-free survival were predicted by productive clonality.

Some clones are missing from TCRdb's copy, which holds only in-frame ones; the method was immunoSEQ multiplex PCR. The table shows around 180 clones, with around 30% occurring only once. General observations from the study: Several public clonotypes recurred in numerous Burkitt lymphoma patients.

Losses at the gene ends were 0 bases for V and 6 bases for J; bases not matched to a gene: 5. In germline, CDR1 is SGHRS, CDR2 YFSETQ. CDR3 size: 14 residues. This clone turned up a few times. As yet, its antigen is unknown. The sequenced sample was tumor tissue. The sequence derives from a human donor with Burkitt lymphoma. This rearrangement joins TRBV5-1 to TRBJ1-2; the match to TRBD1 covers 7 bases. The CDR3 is CASSLVDRWHGYTF. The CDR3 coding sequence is TGCGCCAGCAGCTTGGTGGACAGGTGGCATGGCTACACCTTC.